The 31 T cell receptor beta chains presented below share a single source sample, sequenced in a study of T cell repertoires in cytomegalovirus infection. Their antigen targets remain unknown. MiXCR was run by TCRdb on the reads, yielding one entry per CDR3 protein. The table records hundreds of thousands of distinct CDR3 sequences, roughly a third of them present only once. Sequencing used cultured PBMCs, obtained from culture after CMV antigen stimulation. The receptors here all came from a human donor in good health (CMV status not recorded). Some clones in this sample may be carry-over from other donors' samples.

This clonotype has more than one count but fewer than ten. The V gene is TRBV4-1, the J gene TRBJ2-3; no reliable D call. Trimming stripped 0 bases from V and 8 bases from J, with 12 bases between. The CDR3 contains 14 residues. Germline V gene lookup returns CDR1 MGHRA and CDR2 YSYEKL. The CDR3 reads CASSQDLSSFTQYF. Here the CDR3 DNA reads TGCGCCAGCAGCCAAGATCTTAGTTCGTTTACGCAGTATTTT.

This clonotype is a singleton in its sample. The chain carries TRBV29-1 and TRBJ1-5; D may be TRBD1 (6 bases). The V and J ends lost 4 bases and 8 bases respectively, with 12 bases between them. Per germline, CDR1 SQVTM and CDR2 ANQGSEA. This CDR3 is built from 12 residues. The CDR3 DNA is TGCAGCGTTGTAGGGGGGGATAAGCCCCAGCATTTT. Protein product: CSVVGGDKPQHF.

This chain links TRBV19 with TRBJ2-6; D is ambiguous. The CDR3 has 14 residues. The V and J ends lost 8 bases and 0 bases respectively, with 8 bases between them. Germline values: CDR1 LNHDA, CDR2 SQIVND (reference sequence). The CDR3 DNA follows: TGTGCCAGTGGCCGAGGCTCTGGGGCCAACGTCCTGACTTTC. Amino acids: CASGRGSGANVLTF.

The chain employs TRBV18 and TRBJ2-7, with 7 positions matching TRBD1. Germline CDR1 reads KGHSH; CDR2 reads LQKENI. CDR3 size: 14 residues. With 3 bases clipped from V and 6 bases from J, the junction kept 8 bases outside the gene matches. CDR3 in amino acids: CASSPGTGDSEQYF. The CDR3 bases are TGTGCCAGCTCACCCGGAACAGGGGACAGCGAGCAGTACTTC.

This clonotype was observed many times. The chain couples TRBV7-2 to TRBJ1-2, with 7 bases lining up with TRBD1. CDR1 SGHTA and CDR2 FQGNSA come from the germline V gene. The CDR3 has 15 amino acids. Trimming at V came to 5 bases and at J to 3 bases, leaving 9 bases not matched to a gene. The chain's CDR3 is CASSLGGTGDYGYTF. The CDR3, as DNA: TGTGCCAGCAGCCTAGGGGGCACGGGGGACTATGGCTACACCTTC.

The CDR3 loop is CASRIGTSYSYEQYF. DNA for the CDR3: TGTGCCAGCAGGATTGGGACTTCATACTCCTACGAGCAGTACTTC. This chain links TRBV12-3 or TRBV12-4 with TRBJ2-7; a possible D gene is TRBD2 (6 bases). Trimming removed 6 bases from V and 0 bases from J, with 15 bases in between. CDR3 length: 15 residues.

This clonotype was detected only a few times. The chain recombines TRBV7-2 with TRBJ1-2; D call uncertain. In germline, CDR1 is SGHTA, CDR2 FQGNSA. V dropped 5 bases and J dropped 0 bases, with 10 bases sitting between them. This CDR3 spans 14 amino acids. This CDR3 is CASSPEVANYGYTF. As DNA, the CDR3 is TGTGCCAGCAGCCCAGAGGTCGCTAACTATGGCTACACCTTC.

This sequence joins TRBV25-1 and TRBJ2-1; tentative D call: TRBD2 (5 bases). Trimming took off 4 bases at V and 8 bases at J, with 27 bases between the two ends. The CDR3 has 18 amino acids. Germline loops: CDR1 MGHDK, CDR2 SYGVNS. CDR3 sequence (DNA): TGTGCCAGCAGTGGGCCCTTCCCACAGAGGGCGAACGAGGATGAGCAGTTCTTC. Protein: CASSGPFPQRANEDEQFF.

The V call is TRBV6-2 or TRBV6-3, the J call TRBJ2-7; D call uncertain. The germline CDR1 and CDR2 sequences are MNHEY and SVGEGT. Trimming pared 4 bases from V and 5 bases from J, leaving 9 bases between. There are 12 residues in the CDR3. CDR3 protein: CASSSGFNEQYF. The CDR3 DNA is TGTGCCAGCAGTTCCGGGTTCAACGAGCAGTACTTC.

Ten or more counts support this clonotype. The rearrangement uses TRBV7-6 and TRBJ1-6, with 7 bases identical to TRBD1. The length of the CDR3 is 19 residues. Per the germline V gene, CDR1 is SGHVS and CDR2 is FNYEAQ. V lost 1 base, J lost 7 bases, and 16 bases stayed unmatched. CDR3 in DNA: TGTGCCAGCAGCTTAGACAGGTTGAGTGCAGGGGGTAGGAATTCACCCCTCCACTTT. Amino acids: CASSLDRLSAGGRNSPLHF. Complete variable domain (other parts from reference TRBV7-6 and TRBJ1-6): GAGVSQSPRYKVTKRGQDVALRCDPISGHVSLYWYRQALGQGPEFLTYFNYEAQQDKSGLPNDRFSAERPEGSISTLTIQRTEQRDSAMYRCASSLDRLSAGGRNSPLHFGNGTRLTVT.

This clonotype was found a few times. The V call is TRBV2, the J call TRBJ2-1; the D gene is possibly TRBD1 (6 bases). CDR1 is SNHLY, CDR2 FYNNEI, per germline. The CDR3 is 13 amino acids. Trimming shortened V by 10 bases and J by 6 bases, and 16 bases separated the two germline ends. CDR3 region: CAISGEISNEQFF. CDR3 in DNA: TGTGCCATTTCAGGGGAAATCAGCAATGAGCAGTTCTTC. Full variable domain (outside the CDR3, taken from reference TRBV2 and TRBJ2-1): EPEVTQTPSHQVTQMGQEVILRCVPISNHLYFYWYRQILGQKVEFLVSFYNNEISEKSEIFDDQFSVERPDGSNFTLKIRSTKLEDSAMYFCAISGEISNEQFFGPGTRLTVL.

This chain uses TRBV29-1 with TRBJ2-1; weak D call: TRBD2 (5 bases). The germline V gene has CDR1 SQVTM and CDR2 ANQGSEA. V was trimmed by 7 bases and J by 3 bases, leaving 16 bases between them. CDR3 length: 14 amino acids. In nucleotides, the CDR3 is TGCAGCGCTTCGCCGCTGGCGGGCTACAATGAGCAGTTCTTC. Translated: CSASPLAGYNEQFF.

The sample holds a few counts of this clonotype. This chain connects TRBV6-5 to TRBJ1-5; D may be TRBD1 (5 bases). The CDR3 runs to 14 residues. Germline V gene sequence: CDR1 MNHEY, CDR2 SVGAGI. Trimming pared 0 bases from V and 7 bases from J, leaving 10 bases between. CDR3 coding DNA: TGTGCCAGCAGTTACTCCGGGGGGGACCAGCCCCAGCATTTT. The encoded protein is CASSYSGGDQPQHF.

The chain carries TRBV7-4 and TRBJ2-2, with D tentatively TRBD1 or TRBD2 (5 bases each). V lost 5 bases to trimming and J lost 6 bases, with 22 bases between them. Germline-derived CDR1 and CDR2 are SGHVT and SQSDAQ. The CDR3 contains 17 residues. The CDR3 DNA is TGTGCCAGCAGCATTTATAAGGGACCAGAGGTCGCCGGGGAGCTGTTTTTT. It yields the protein CASSIYKGPEVAGELFF. The full variable domain, rest sourced from reference TRBV7-4 and TRBJ2-2, is GAGVSQSPRYKVAKRGRDVALRCDSISGHVTLYWYRQTLGQGSEVLTYSQSDAQRDKSGRPSGRFSAERPERSVSTLKIQRTEQGDSAVYLCASSIYKGPEVAGELFFGEGSRLTVL.

The V gene is TRBV5-6, the J gene TRBJ2-5; 9 nucleotides agree with TRBD2. This CDR3 has 15 residues. CDR1 and CDR2 (germline): SGHDT, YYEEEE. J lost 1 base, V lost 3 bases, and 4 bases had no gene match. CDR3 sequence reads: CASSWPAGGQETQYF. CDR3 DNA: TGTGCCAGCAGCTGGCCAGCGGGGGGCCAAGAGACCCAGTACTTC.

The chain has TRBV2 and TRBJ2-7; the D is unclear. This CDR3 is 13 amino acids long. The V end lost 7 bases, the J end lost 5 bases, and 15 bases lay between the germline ends. CDR1 SNHLY and CDR2 FYNNEI come from the germline V gene. The CDR3 bases are TGTGCCAGCATCCAAGGGTGGGAAAACGAGCAGTACTTC. The encoded protein is CASIQGWENEQYF.

This clonotype has more than one count but fewer than ten. The gene calls are TRBV7-2 and TRBJ2-2; possible D gene TRBD2, 6 bases. V lost 2 bases to trimming and J lost 3 bases, with 10 bases between them. Germline V lookup: CDR1 SGHTA, CDR2 FQGNSA. The CDR3 sequence is 15 residues long. CDR3 DNA: TGTGCCAGCAGCTTATCGGGACTTGACACCGGGGAGCTGTTTTTT. Protein product: CASSLSGLDTGELFF. The entire variable domain, with the rest obtained from reference TRBV7-2 and TRBJ2-2, is as follows: GAGVSQSPSNKVTEKGKDVELRCDPISGHTALYWYRQSLGQGLEFLIYFQGNSAPDKSGLPSDRFSAERTGGSVSTLTIQRTQQEDSAVYLCASSLSGLDTGELFFGEGSRLTVL.

V usage is TRBV6-5 and J usage is TRBJ1-2; unclear D gene. Trimming shortened V by 8 bases and J by 4 bases, and 23 bases separated the two germline ends. Per the germline V gene, CDR1 is MNHEY and CDR2 is SVGAGI. This CDR3 contains 16 residues. The CDR3, as DNA: TGTGCCAGCTTCAGCGCCTACGGAGCTACCCGCTATGGCTACACCTTC. As protein: CASFSAYGATRYGYTF.

The genes are TRBV6-1 and TRBJ2-7; TRBD1 might be the D (6 bases). The CDR3 extends over 15 amino acids. V was trimmed by 4 bases and J by 5 bases, leaving 18 bases between them. CDR1 and CDR2 (germline): MNHNS, SASEGT. This CDR3 is CASSGEGQSGDEQYF. The CDR3 DNA is TGTGCCAGCAGTGGAGAAGGACAGTCTGGGGACGAGCAGTACTTC.

The V and J genes are TRBV6-5 and TRBJ2-1, with no clear D. CDR3 length: 16 amino acids. The V end lost 0 bases, the J end lost 7 bases, and 16 bases lay between the germline ends. Germline V gene sequence: CDR1 MNHEY, CDR2 SVGAGI. This CDR3 is CASSYSGPMLGNEQFF. DNA of the CDR3: TGTGCCAGCAGTTACTCCGGCCCCATGTTGGGGAATGAGCAGTTCTTC.

This chain links TRBV5-5 with TRBJ2-7; tentatively, D is TRBD2 (6 bases). The germline V gene encodes CDR1 SGHKS and CDR2 YYEKEE (reference sequence). V lost 4 bases, J lost 2 bases, and 19 bases lay in between. CDR3 length equals 16 residues. The DNA of the CDR3 is TGTGCCAGCAGCGGAACAATTTCACGGGGGACCTACGAGCAGTACTTC. Residues: CASSGTISRGTYEQYF.

Comment on this clonotype: At one of its ends the junction is not consistent with the germline gene, which may arise from a read error. The chain combines TRBV10-3 with TRBJ1-4; no clear D. The CDR3 extends over 14 amino acids. CDR1 is ENHRY and CDR2 is SYGVKD in the germline V gene. This chain's CDR3 is CAISDSSDNEILFF. In nucleotides, the CDR3 is TGTGCCATCAGTGATAGCAGTGATAATGAAATACTGTTTTTT.

The rearrangement uses TRBV6-5 and TRBJ1-4; 9 nucleotides match TRBD1. With 2 bases clipped from V and 8 bases from J, the junction kept 0 bases outside the gene matches. The CDR3 length is 13 residues. Germline V lookup: CDR1 MNHEY, CDR2 SVGAGI. The DNA of the CDR3 is TGTGCCAGCAGTTACGGGACAGGGGAAAAACTGTTTTTT. The encoded protein is CASSYGTGEKLFF.

This clonotype showed up just a few times. The V and J genes are TRBV2 and TRBJ1-5; TRBD1 is a possible D gene (5 bases). Trimming cost V 11 bases and J 5 bases, with 16 bases left between them. In germline, CDR1 is SNHLY, CDR2 FYNNEI. CDR3 length: 13 residues. CDR3 sequence: CACGWGVDQPQHF. The CDR3 DNA reads TGTGCCTGCGGGTGGGGCGTGGATCAGCCCCAGCATTTT.

This clonotype was detected a few times. The chain is built from TRBV28 and TRBJ2-7; D uncertain. Deletions cut 4 bases from V and 2 bases from J, with 9 bases between. CDR3 length: 13 residues. CDR1 and CDR2 (germline): MDHEN, SYDVKM. The CDR3 DNA sequence: TGTGCCAGCAGTTCCCTCGTCACCTACGAGCAGTACTTC. Translation: CASSSLVTYEQYF. The full variable domain, in which reference TRBV28 and TRBJ2-7 provide the parts outside the CDR3, is DVKVTQSSRYLVKRTGEKVFLECVQDMDHENMFWYRQDPGLGLRLIYFSYDVKMKEKGDIPEGYSVSREKKERFSLILESASTNQTSMYLCASSSLVTYEQYFGPGTRLTVT.

The V and J genes are TRBV5-4 and TRBJ1-2; weak D call: TRBD1 (6 bases). V lost 1 base and J lost 3, with 13 bases in between. CDR1 SGHNT and CDR2 YYREEE come from the germline V gene (reference sequence). The CDR3 covers 15 residues. CDR3 nucleotide sequence: TGTGCCAGCAGCTTGAGGCGGACAGCCGACTATGGCTACACCTTC. This encodes CASSLRRTADYGYTF.

On this clonotype: Sequence at one end of the junction differs from germline and may be a read error. The genes are TRBV7-2 and TRBJ2-5; D is unresolved. The length of the CDR3 is 14 residues. Germline V gene lookup returns CDR1 SGHTA and CDR2 FQGNSA. The CDR3 region has the DNA TGTGTCAGCAGCTTAGTTCCGGTCCAAGAGACCCAGTACTTC. This encodes CVSSLVPVQETQYF. Full variable domain (missing parts from reference TRBV7-2 and TRBJ2-5): GAGVSQSPSNKVTEKGKDVELRCDPISGHTALYWYRQSLGQGLEFLIYFQGNSAPDKSGLPSDRFSAERTGGSVSTLTIQRTQQEDSAVYLCVSSLVPVQETQYFGPGTRLLVL.

In this sample, this clonotype turned up a few times. The genes are TRBV7-9 and TRBJ1-4; no reliable D call. The germline V gene has CDR1 SEHNR and CDR2 FQNEAQ (reference sequence). CDR3 length: 15 residues. V lost 3 bases and J lost 6, with 14 bases in between. The CDR3 loop is CASSLRSGSYEKLFF. In DNA, the CDR3 is TGTGCCAGCAGCTTGCGAAGCGGCAGTTATGAAAAACTGTTTTTT.

This clonotype was picked up a small number of times. V is TRBV15 and J is TRBJ2-3; 7 nucleotides agree with TRBD1. CDR3 length: 15 residues. Germline V gene data show CDR1 as LNHNV and CDR2 as YYDKDF (reference sequence). Trimming cost V 1 base and J 3 bases; bases outside gene matches: 4. CDR3 DNA sequence: TGTGCCACCAGCAGAGGGCAGGGGGATACAGATACGCAGTATTTT. Translating it yields CATSRGQGDTDTQYF.

This chain links TRBV6-6 with TRBJ2-7; 8 bases agree with TRBD2. J was trimmed by 1 base and V by 5 bases; bases with no gene match: 10. Germline values: CDR1 MNHNY, CDR2 SVGAGI (reference sequence). The CDR3 has 16 residues. CDR3 residues: CASSTPLAGASYEQYF. CDR3 DNA sequence: TGTGCCAGCAGTACACCCCTAGCGGGCGCTTCCTACGAGCAGTACTTC.

The V and J genes are TRBV15 and TRBJ2-7; D call uncertain. From germline, CDR1 is LNHNV and CDR2 YYDKDF (reference sequence). The CDR3 extends over 15 amino acids. V lost 5 bases, J lost 0 bases, and 14 bases lay in between. The CDR3 reads CATSSFNLDSYEQYF. The CDR3 coding sequence is TGTGCCACCAGCTCCTTTAACCTAGACTCCTACGAGCAGTACTTC.